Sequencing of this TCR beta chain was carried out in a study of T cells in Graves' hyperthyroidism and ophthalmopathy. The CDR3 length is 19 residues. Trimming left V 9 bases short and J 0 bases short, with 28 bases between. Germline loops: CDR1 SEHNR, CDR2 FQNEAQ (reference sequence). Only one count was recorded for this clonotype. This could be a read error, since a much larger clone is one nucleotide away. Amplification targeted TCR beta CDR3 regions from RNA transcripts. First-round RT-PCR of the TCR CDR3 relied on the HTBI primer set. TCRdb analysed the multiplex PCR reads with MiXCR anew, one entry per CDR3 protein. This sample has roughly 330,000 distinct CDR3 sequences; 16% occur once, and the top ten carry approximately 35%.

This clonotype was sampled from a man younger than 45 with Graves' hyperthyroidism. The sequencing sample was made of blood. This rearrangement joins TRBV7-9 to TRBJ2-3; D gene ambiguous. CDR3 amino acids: CARSTGWGREHTSTDTQYF. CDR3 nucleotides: TGTGCCAGGAGCACCGGTTGGGGAAGGGAACATACTAGCACAGATACGCAGTATTTT. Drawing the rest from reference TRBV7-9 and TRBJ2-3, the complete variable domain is DTGVSQNPRHKITKRGQNVTFRCDPISEHNRLYWYRQTLGQGPEFLTYFQNEAQLEKSRLLSDRFSAERPKGSFSTLEIQRTEQGDSAMYLCARSTGWGREHTSTDTQYFGPGTRLTVL.